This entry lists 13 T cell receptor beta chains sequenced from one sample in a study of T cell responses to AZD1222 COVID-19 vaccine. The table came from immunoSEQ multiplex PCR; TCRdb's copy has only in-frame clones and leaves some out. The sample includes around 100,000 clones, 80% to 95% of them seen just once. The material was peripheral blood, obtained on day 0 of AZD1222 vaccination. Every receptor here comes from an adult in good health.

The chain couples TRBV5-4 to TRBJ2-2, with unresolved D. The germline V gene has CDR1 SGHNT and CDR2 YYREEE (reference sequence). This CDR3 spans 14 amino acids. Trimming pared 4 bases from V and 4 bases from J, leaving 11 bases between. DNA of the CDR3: TGTGCCAGCAGCCGAACGGTAGGCACCGGGGAGCTGTTTTTT. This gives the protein CASSRTVGTGELFF.

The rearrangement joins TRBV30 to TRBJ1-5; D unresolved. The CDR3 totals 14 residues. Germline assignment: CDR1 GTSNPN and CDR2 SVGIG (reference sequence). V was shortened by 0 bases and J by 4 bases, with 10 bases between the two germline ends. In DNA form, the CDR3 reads TGTGCCTGGAGTGTACTAGGAATGAATCAGCCCCAGCATTTT. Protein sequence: CAWSVLGMNQPQHF.

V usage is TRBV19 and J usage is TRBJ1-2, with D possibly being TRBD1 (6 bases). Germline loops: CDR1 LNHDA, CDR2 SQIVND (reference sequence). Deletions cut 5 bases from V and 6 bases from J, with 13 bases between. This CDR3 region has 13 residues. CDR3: CASSGPSGDGYTF. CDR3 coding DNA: TGTGCCAGTAGTGGCCCCTCAGGGGATGGCTACACCTTC. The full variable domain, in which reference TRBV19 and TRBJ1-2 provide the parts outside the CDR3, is DGGITQSPKYLFRKEGQNVTLSCEQNLNHDAMYWYRQDPGQGLRLIYYSQIVNDFQKGDIAEGYSVSREKKESFPLTVTSAQKNPTAFYLCASSGPSGDGYTFGSGTRLTVV.

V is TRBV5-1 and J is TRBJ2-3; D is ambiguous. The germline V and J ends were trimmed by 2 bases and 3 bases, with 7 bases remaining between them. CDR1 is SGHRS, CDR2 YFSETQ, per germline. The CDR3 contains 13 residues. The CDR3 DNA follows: TGCGCCAGCAGCTTTTGGGGAACAGATACGCAGTATTTT. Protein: CASSFWGTDTQYF.

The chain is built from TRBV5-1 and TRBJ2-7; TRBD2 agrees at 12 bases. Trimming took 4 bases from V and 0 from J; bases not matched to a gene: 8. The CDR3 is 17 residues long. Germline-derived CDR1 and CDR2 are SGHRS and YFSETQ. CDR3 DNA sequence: TGCGCCAGCAGCCGTGGGACTAGCGGGTTTAGCTCCTACGAGCAGTACTTC. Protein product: CASSRGTSGFSSYEQYF. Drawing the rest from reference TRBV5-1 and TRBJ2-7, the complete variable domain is KAGVTQTPRYLIKTRGQQVTLSCSPISGHRSVSWYQQTPGQGLQFLFEYFSETQRNKGNFPGRFSGRQFSNSRSEMNVSTLELGDSALYLCASSRGTSGFSSYEQYFGPGTRLTVT.

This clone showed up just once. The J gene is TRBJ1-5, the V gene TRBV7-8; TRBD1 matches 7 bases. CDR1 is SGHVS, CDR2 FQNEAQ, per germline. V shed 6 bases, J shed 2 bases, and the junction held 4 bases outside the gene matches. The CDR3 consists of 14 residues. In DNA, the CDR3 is TGTGCCAGCAGTTCCGACAGGGGCAATCAGCCCCAGCATTTT. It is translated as CASSSDRGNQPQHF.

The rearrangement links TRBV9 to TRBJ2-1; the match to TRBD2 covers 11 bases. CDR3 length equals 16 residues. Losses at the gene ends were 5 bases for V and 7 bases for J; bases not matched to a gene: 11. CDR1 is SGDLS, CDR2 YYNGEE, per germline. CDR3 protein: CASSPLAGGSLNEQFF. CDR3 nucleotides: TGTGCCAGCAGTCCGTTAGCGGGAGGGAGTTTGAATGAGCAGTTCTTC.

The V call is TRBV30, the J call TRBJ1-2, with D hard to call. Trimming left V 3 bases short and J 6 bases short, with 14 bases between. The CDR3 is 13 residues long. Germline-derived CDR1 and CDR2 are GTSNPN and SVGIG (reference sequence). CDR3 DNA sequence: TGTGCCTGGAGCGCCACGTTCGAACATGGCTACACCTTC. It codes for CAWSATFEHGYTF.

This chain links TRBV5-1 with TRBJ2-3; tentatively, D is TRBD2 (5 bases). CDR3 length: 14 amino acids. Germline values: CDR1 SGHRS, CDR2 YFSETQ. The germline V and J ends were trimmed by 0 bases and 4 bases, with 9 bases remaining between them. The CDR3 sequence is CASSLVSGSDTQYF. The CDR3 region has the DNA TGCGCCAGCAGCTTGGTCAGCGGTTCAGATACGCAGTATTTT.

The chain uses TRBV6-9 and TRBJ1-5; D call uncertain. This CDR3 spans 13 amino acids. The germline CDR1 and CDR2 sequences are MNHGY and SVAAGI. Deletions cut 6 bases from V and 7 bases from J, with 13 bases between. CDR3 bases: TGTGCCAGCAGGTTCAGAACGGGCCAGCCCCAGCATTTT. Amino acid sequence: CASRFRTGQPQHF.

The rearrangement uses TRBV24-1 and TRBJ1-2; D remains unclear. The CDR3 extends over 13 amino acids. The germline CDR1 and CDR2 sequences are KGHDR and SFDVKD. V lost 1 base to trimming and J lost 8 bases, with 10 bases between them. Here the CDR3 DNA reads TGTGCCACCAGTGATTTTGGGGTTGAAGGCTACACCTTC. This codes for CATSDFGVEGYTF.

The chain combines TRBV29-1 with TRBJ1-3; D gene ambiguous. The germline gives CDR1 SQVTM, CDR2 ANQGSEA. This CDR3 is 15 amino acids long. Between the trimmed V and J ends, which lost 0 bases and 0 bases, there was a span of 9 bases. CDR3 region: CSVEDRGSSGNTIYF. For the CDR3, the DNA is TGCAGCGTTGAAGATCGAGGGAGCTCTGGAAACACCATATATTTT.

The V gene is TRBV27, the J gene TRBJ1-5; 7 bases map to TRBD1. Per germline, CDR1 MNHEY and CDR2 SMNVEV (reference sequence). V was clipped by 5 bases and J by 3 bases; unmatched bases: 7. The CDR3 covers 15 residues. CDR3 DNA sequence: TGTGCCAGCAGTCCCGGGACAGCAATCAATCAGCCCCAGCATTTT. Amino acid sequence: CASSPGTAINQPQHF.